Listed here are 8 T cell receptor beta chains from one sample, sequenced in a study of CD8 T cells in Susac syndrome. Reverse transcription of roughly 0.45 to 1 ug RNA was carried out with random hexamers. Via MiXCR, TCRdb re-called the immunoSEQ multiplex PCR reads, giving one row per CDR3 protein. The table has approximately 200,000 distinct CDR3 sequences, about 90% seen once. Material for sequencing was CD8+ T cells from PBMCs. The receptor source for this set is a human donor with multiple sclerosis.

The rearrangement uses TRBV24-1 and TRBJ2-2; D not certain. Germline loops: CDR1 KGHDR, CDR2 SFDVKD. The CDR3 covers 12 residues. Trimming took 5 bases from V and 0 from J, leaving 0 bases between them. CDR3 region: CATSANTGELFF. CDR3 in DNA: TGTGCCACCAGTGCGAACACCGGGGAGCTGTTTTTT.

CDR3: CASTSGGNTIYF. DNA for the CDR3: TGTGCCAGCACCAGCGGAGGAAACACCATATATTTT. The chain recombines TRBV2 with TRBJ1-3, with D unclear. The V gene's germline CDR1 is SNHLY and CDR2 FYNNEI. Trimming took 7 bases from V and 4 from J, leaving 8 bases between them. The CDR3 is 12 residues long.

The chain uses TRBV9 and TRBJ2-3, with D possibly being TRBD2 (6 bases). Germline V gives CDR1 SGDLS, CDR2 YYNGEE. The ends were cut back, 2 bases at V and 2 bases at J, with 12 bases in the middle. The CDR3 runs to 15 residues. Written as DNA, the CDR3 is TGTGCCAGCAGCGTCGGCGGGGCCTTCACAGATACGCAGTATTTT. This encodes CASSVGGAFTDTQYF.

This clonotype occurred many times. The rearrangement uses TRBV6-1 and TRBJ2-7, with D perhaps matching TRBD1 or TRBD2 (5 bases each). CDR1 is MNHNS and CDR2 is SASEGT in the germline V gene. This CDR3 region has 11 residues. The V and J ends lost 7 bases and 4 bases respectively, with 8 bases between them. In DNA, the CDR3 is TGTGCCAGCAATGGGGGATACGAGCAGTACTTC. Translation: CASNGGYEQYF.

This chain links TRBV9 with TRBJ2-1; D gene ambiguous. CDR3 length: 10 residues. CDR1 and CDR2 (germline): SGDLS, YYNGEE. Trimming stripped 3 bases from V and 6 bases from J, with 1 base between. CDR3 residues: CASSGNEQFF. CDR3 coding DNA: TGTGCCAGCAGCGGCAATGAGCAGTTCTTC. The whole variable domain, filled in from reference TRBV9 and TRBJ2-1, reads DSGVTQTPKHLITATGQRVTLRCSPRSGDLSVYWYQQSLDQGLQFLIQYYNGEERAKGNILERFSAQQFPDLHSELNLSSLELGDSALYFCASSGNEQFFGPGTRLTVL.

The chain couples TRBV12-5 to TRBJ2-1; D is undetermined. The CDR3 extends over 17 amino acids. Germline V CDR1 and CDR2: LGHNT, FRNRAP. Trimming cost V 4 bases and J 4 bases, with 20 bases left between them. This CDR3 is CASGSLGRSLTYNEQFF. The CDR3 nucleotides are TGTGCTAGTGGTTCCCTGGGCCGGTCCCTTACTTACAATGAGCAGTTCTTC.

The genes are TRBV7-9 and TRBJ2-7; no definite D call. The CDR3 consists of 14 residues. Germline values: CDR1 SEHNR, CDR2 FQNEAQ (reference sequence). The germline V and J ends were trimmed by 1 base and 2 bases, with 9 bases remaining between them. The CDR3 nucleotides are TGTGCCAGCAGCTTAGAGCCGGGCCCCTACGAGCAGTACTTC. This gives the protein CASSLEPGPYEQYF.

The chain recombines TRBV13 with TRBJ2-7; tentatively, D is TRBD1 (6 bases). Germline V gene data show CDR1 as PRHDT and CDR2 as FYEKMQ (reference sequence). CDR3 size: 14 residues. With 5 bases removed from V and 2 bases from J, the gap between germline ends came to 13 bases. DNA of the CDR3: TGTGCCAGCAGCCCGAGGGGGACACCCTACGAGCAGTACTTC. Residues: CASSPRGTPYEQYF.